These 3 T cell receptor beta chains were sequenced from one sample in a study of T cells expressing NK-cell markers. TCRdb reprocessed the 5' RACE reads and reports one entry per CDR3 protein, with no DNA. Here the sample table reports 500,000 or so distinct CDR3 sequences. The sequencing input was blood T cells: a sorted CD56 or NKG2C T cell subset, CD4+ or CD8+ T cells, or bulk PBMC T cells (not recorded which). These receptor sequences come from a man in his late teens or twenties in good health.

The chain couples TRBV25-1 to TRBJ2-3; TCRdb names TRBD2, which stays unverified in the absence of DNA. Per the germline V gene, CDR1 is MGHDK and CDR2 is SYGVNS. The CDR3 is made up of 14 amino acids. CDR3 residues: CASSRGRAADTQYF.

This rearrangement joins TRBV29-1 to TRBJ2-7. The germline CDR1 and CDR2 sequences are SQVTM and ANQGSEA. This CDR3 comprises 11 residues. CDR3 sequence: CSVEDGRKQYF.

J is TRBJ2-1 and V is TRBV7-9; TCRdb names TRBD2, which stays unverified in the absence of DNA. The CDR3 has 16 amino acids. The germline gives CDR1 SEHNR, CDR2 FQNEAQ (reference sequence). CDR3 sequence reads: CASSSYSGRHPNEQFF.